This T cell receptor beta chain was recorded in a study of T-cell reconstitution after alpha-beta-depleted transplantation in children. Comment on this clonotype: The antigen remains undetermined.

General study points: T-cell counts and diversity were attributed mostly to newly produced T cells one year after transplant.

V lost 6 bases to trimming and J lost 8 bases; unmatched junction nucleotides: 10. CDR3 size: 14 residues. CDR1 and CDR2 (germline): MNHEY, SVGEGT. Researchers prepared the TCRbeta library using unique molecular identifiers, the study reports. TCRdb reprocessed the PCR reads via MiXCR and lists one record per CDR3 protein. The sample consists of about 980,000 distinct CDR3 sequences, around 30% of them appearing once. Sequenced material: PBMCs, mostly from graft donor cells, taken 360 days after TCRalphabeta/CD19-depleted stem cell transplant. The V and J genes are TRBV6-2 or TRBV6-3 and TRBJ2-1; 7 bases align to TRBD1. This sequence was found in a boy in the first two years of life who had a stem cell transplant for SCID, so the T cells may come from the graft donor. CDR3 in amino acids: CASSTFRGRHEQFF. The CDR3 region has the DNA TGTGCCAGCAGCACCTTTAGGGGGCGGCATGAGCAGTTCTTC.